Below, 3 T cell receptor beta chains from the same sample are listed, as sequenced in a study of OX40 agonist ivuxolimab in advanced cancers. Clones were sequenced by immunoSEQ multiplex PCR, and TCRdb holds only the in-frame ones, with some missing. Of more than 45,000 clones listed, around 83% were seen once; the top ten hold 9.9%. Sequencing used CD4+ or CD8+ T cells sorted from blood, obtained in a trial of the OX40 agonist ivuxolimab. The origin of the receptors is an adult with an advanced solid tumor such as melanoma, head and neck, liver or kidney cancer.

The chain joins TRBV11-2 to TRBJ2-7; the match to TRBD1 covers 8 bases. The trim removed 3 bases at V and 4 bases at J, leaving 5 bases unmatched. The CDR3 is 14 amino acids. CDR1 and CDR2 from the germline V gene are SGHAT and FQNNGV. The CDR3 region has the DNA TGTGCCAGCAGCTTCACAGGGGGTGGATACGAGCAGTACTTC. The encoded protein is CASSFTGGGYEQYF.

The rearrangement uses TRBV18 and TRBJ1-1; D is ambiguous. Germline loops: CDR1 KGHSH, CDR2 LQKENI. V gave up 4 bases and J gave up 6 bases, with 12 bases separating them. The CDR3 has 13 residues. The CDR3 reads CASSQGPDAEAFF. In nucleotides, the CDR3 is TGTGCCAGCTCACAGGGCCCGGACGCTGAAGCTTTCTTT.

This rearrangement joins TRBV6-6 to TRBJ2-7, with D unclear. The V end was cut by 5 bases, the J end by 2 bases, with 13 bases between. This CDR3 is built from 14 residues. Per germline, CDR1 MNHNY and CDR2 SVGAGI (reference sequence). CDR3 in amino acids: CASSRPTLTYEQYF. CDR3 DNA sequence: TGTGCCAGCAGTCGGCCCACACTTACCTACGAGCAGTACTTC.